This T cell receptor beta chain was retrieved from a study of blood T cell repertoires in COVID-19. At the level of the study: PBMCs, B-cell-depleted T cells, or T cells provided the cDNA or gDNA that made up the material.

V lost 4 bases and J lost 3; bases outside the gene matches: 5. CDR3 length: 14 residues. Looked up from germline, CDR1 is KGHSH and CDR2 is LQKENI. Original handling: Reference gene primer amplification in the assay estimated nucleated cell counts. Clones were read by immunoSEQ multiplex PCR, and TCRdb kept only the in-frame ones, dropping some. V, J and clone size derive from that table, while D and trimming were established from the DNA sequence. The sample records about 200,000 clones, around 82% being singletons. Cohort allocation depended upon clinical history that participants reported. The chain employs TRBV18 and TRBJ2-5, with 7 positions matching TRBD1. The TCR sequence derives from a woman aged 40 to 50 with acute COVID-19. The sample was PBMCs or T cells enriched from blood (not recorded which). The CDR3 DNA reads TGTGCCAGCTCACGATCCGGGACAGAAGAGACCCAGTACTTC. Its translation is CASSRSGTEETQYF.